What follows are 5 T cell receptor beta chains derived from one specimen sequenced in a study of neurological immune-mediated disorders. One entry per CDR3 protein results from TCRdb running MiXCR on the 5' RACE reads. Among about 50,000 distinct CDR3 sequences listed, about 9.3% were seen once. The specimen sequenced was PBMCs. The origin of the receptors is a man aged 70 or older with HTLV-1-associated myelopathy (HAM/TSP).

This clonotype was observed at least ten times. This chain joins TRBV4-1 and TRBJ1-5; D ambiguous. Germline-derived CDR1 and CDR2 are MGHRA and YSYEKL. V was trimmed by 5 bases and J by 4 bases, leaving 18 bases between them. This CDR3 spans 16 amino acids. The CDR3 region is CASSSLKGPLNQPQHF. The CDR3 nucleotides read TGCGCCAGCAGCTCACTCAAAGGGCCTTTGAATCAGCCCCAGCATTTT.

The rearrangement uses TRBV4-2 and TRBJ2-5; TRBD2 matches 8 bases. The CDR3 contains 17 residues. Germline assignment: CDR1 LGHNA and CDR2 YNFKEQ. V lost 0 bases, J lost 6 bases, and 12 bases stayed unmatched. As DNA, the CDR3 is TGTGCCAGCAGCCAAGATCTGGTCGGACTAGCAGCCCAGACCCAGTACTTC. This gives the protein CASSQDLVGLAAQTQYF.

This clonotype has a count of ten or more. The J gene is TRBJ1-5, the V gene TRBV10-3, with 9 bases aligning to TRBD1. The CDR3 extends over 13 amino acids. Germline CDR1 reads ENHRY; CDR2 reads SYGVKD. The J segment lost 4 bases and the V segment lost 9 bases, leaving 4 bases of the junction unmatched. CDR3 coding DNA: TGTGCCATTCGGACAGGGGCTAATCAGCCCCAGCATTTT. Protein: CAIRTGANQPQHF.

This clonotype was observed a few times. A much larger clone sits a single nucleotide away, making a read error possible. The chain combines TRBV27 with TRBJ2-7; the D is unclear. CDR1 and CDR2 (germline): MNHEY, SMNVEV (reference sequence). The CDR3 spans 15 residues. CDR3 residues: CASSRRPHEVYEQNF. In nucleotides, the CDR3 is TGTGCCAGCAGCCGCAGGCCTCACGAAGTCTACGAGCAGAACTTC.

This clonotype appeared many times. This chain connects TRBV10-3 to TRBJ1-5; no clear D. Germline CDR1 reads ENHRY; CDR2 reads SYGVKD. V lost 0 bases, J lost 3 bases, and 9 bases lay in between. The CDR3 runs 15 residues. The CDR3 nucleotides read TGTGCCATCAGTGAGTCGGAGAGCCTCAATCAGCCCCAGCATTTT. Its protein is CAISESESLNQPQHF.